These T cell receptor beta chains were read from a single sample in a study of blood T cell repertoires in COVID-19. Repertoires were generated with immunoSEQ multiplex PCR, while TCRdb's copy carries only in-frame clones and drops some. The sample lists some 71,000 clones, around 80% seen once, with approximately 20% in the top ten. Source material: peripheral blood. The receptors were gathered from a woman aged 45-60 years with acute or convalescent COVID-19. CDR3s include the opening cysteine and the closing phenylalanine or tryptophan. A D gene is named only where the DNA matches it firmly. Clone size is stated in some rows and not others, as once, few, many or a class when expanded.

clone_size d_call j_call v_call cdr3_nt cdr3_aa
. TRBD1 TRBJ2-7 TRBV28 TGTGCCAGCAGGACTAACAGGGGGCGAGGATTATACGAGCAGTACTTC CASRTNRGRGLYEQYF
. TRBD1 TRBJ1-1 TRBV4-3 TGCGCCAGCAGCCAAGGGACAGGGGGTTTCCAAGCTTTCTTT CASSQGTGGFQAFF
. . TRBJ1-1 TRBV7-6 TGTGCCAGCAGCCCTTCTGATTTGGCAAACACTGAAGCTTTCTTT CASSPSDLANTEAFF
once TRBD1 TRBJ1-5 TRBV5-8 TGTGCCAGCAGCGCCGACAGGGACAATCAGCCCCAGCATTTT CASSADRDNQPQHF
. TRBD1 TRBJ1-2 TRBV6-5 TGTGCCAGCAGTTACCGGGACAGGAACTATGGCTACACCTTC CASSYRDRNYGYTF
. TRBD1 TRBJ2-7 TRBV19 TGTGCCAGTAAAGACAGGGATTACGAGCAGTACTTC CASKDRDYEQYF
once . TRBJ1-6 TRBV7-2 TGTGCCAGCAGCTTGGAGGTGCAGAAGAGCTCCTATAATTCACCCCTCCACTTT CASSLEVQKSSYNSPLHF
few . TRBJ2-2 TRBV18 TGTGCCAGCTCACAGGACACGAACACCGGGGAGCTGTTTTTT CASSQDTNTGELFF
. . TRBJ2-2 TRBV4-3 TGCGCCAGCAGCCAAGATCGTGGGCCCCCCGGGGAGCTGTTTTTT CASSQDRGPPGELFF
once TRBD1 TRBJ2-2 TRBV6-1 TGTGCCAGCAAGGAAGGGGGCCCCGGGGAGCTGTTTTTT CASKEGGPGELFF
. . TRBJ1-3 TRBV2 TGTGCCAGCAGTGAAAAGGGAGTCTCTGGAAACACCATATATTTT CASSEKGVSGNTIYF